The text below deals with one TCR beta chain. The data derive from a study of PD-1 blockade in mismatch repair-deficient tumors. This CDR3 spans 15 amino acids. Germline V lookup: CDR1 MNHNS, CDR2 SASEGT. V was clipped by 2 bases and J by 1 base; unmatched bases: 4. Only in-frame clones appear in the TCRdb table, and some are missing; sequencing was by immunoSEQ multiplex PCR. This sample has about 120,000 clones, with about 88% found just once. This clonotype was sampled from an adult with mismatch repair-deficient cancer. The sample in question was peripheral blood, obtained 44 weeks after starting pembrolizumab. The chain carries TRBV6-1 and TRBJ2-5, with 7 bases that match TRBD2. CDR3 sequence reads: CASSETGTTQETQYF. The DNA for the CDR3 is TGTGCCAGCAGTGAAACCGGGACTACCCAAGAGACCCAGTACTTC.